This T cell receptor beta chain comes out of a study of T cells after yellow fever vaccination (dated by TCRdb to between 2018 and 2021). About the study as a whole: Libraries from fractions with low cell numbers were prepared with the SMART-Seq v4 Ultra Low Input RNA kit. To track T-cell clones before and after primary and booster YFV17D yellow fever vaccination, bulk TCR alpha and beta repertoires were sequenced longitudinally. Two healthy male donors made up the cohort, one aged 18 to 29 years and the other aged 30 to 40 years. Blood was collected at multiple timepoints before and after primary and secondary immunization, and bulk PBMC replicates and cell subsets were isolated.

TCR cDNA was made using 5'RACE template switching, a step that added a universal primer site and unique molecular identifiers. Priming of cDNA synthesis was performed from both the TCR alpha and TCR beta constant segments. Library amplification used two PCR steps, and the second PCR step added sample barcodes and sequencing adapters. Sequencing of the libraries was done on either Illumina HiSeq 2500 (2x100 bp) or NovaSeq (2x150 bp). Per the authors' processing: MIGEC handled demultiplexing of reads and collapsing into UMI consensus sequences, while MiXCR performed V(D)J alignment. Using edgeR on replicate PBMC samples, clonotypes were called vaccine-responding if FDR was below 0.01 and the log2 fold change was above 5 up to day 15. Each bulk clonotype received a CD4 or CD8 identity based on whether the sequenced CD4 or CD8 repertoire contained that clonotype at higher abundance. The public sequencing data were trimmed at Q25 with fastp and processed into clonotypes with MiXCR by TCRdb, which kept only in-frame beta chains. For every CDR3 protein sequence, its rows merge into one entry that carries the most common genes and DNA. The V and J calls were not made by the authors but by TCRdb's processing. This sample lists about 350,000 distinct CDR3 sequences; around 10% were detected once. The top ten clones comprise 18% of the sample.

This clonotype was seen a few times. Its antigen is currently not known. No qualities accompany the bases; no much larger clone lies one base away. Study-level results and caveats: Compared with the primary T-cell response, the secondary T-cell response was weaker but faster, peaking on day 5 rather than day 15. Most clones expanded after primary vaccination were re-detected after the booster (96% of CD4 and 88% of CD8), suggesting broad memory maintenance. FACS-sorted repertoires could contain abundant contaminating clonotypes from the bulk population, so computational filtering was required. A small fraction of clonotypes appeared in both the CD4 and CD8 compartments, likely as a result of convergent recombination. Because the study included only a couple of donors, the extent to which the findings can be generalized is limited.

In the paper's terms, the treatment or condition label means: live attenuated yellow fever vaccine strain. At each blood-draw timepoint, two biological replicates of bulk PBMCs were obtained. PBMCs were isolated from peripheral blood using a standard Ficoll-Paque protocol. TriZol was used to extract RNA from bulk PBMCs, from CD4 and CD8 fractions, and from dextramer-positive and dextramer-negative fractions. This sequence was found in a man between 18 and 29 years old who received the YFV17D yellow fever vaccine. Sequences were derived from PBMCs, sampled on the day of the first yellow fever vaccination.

The CDR3 protein is CASIPPRGTYQPQHF. The DNA sequence is given as TGTGCCAGCATACCCCCCCGGGGAACCTATCAGCCCCAGCATTTT. The chain was built from TRBV21-1 and TRBJ1-5; the table's D call TRBD1 went unverified against the DNA. TRBV21-1 counts as a pseudogene. The CDR3, cysteine through phenylalanine, is 15 amino acids long. Only CDR3 DNA is held: 45 bases, read in frame from base 1.